The present entry profiles one T cell receptor beta chain with its context. This clone was detected once. No antigen is known for it. Base qualities are not at hand, and no much larger clone is one base apart. The same CDR3 arises from other DNA sequences in this sample as well. These data originate in a study of siplizumab effects on memory and regulatory T cells (dated by TCRdb to about 2019). As for the study more broadly: The effect of the anti-CD2 antibody siplizumab on alloreactive T-cell subsets was examined in allogeneic mixed lymphocyte reactions constructed from human PBMCs. Results the study describes overall, beyond this receptor: The cumulative frequency of alloreactive sequences traceable to unstimulated CD4+ memory T cells was significantly reduced by siplizumab. Sequences below about 10^-5 frequency were poorly captured, so only a minor fraction of alloreactive clones could be mapped to unstimulated subsets. No functional confirmation was obtained for the suppressive function of proliferating Tregs from siplizumab cultures. Of the alloreactive CD4+ clones that could be mapped, the Treg-derived share averaged about 67% with siplizumab compared with 25% to 30% in control reactions. A naive or memory phenotype could not be assigned to roughly 80-97% of proliferating CD4+ or CD8+ clones. Greater diversity appeared to be present in unstimulated naive T cells than in memory T cells, and a substantial contribution to the alloresponse seemed to be made by naive cells.

Libraries were prepared through the immunoSEQ multiplex PCR assay. Roughly 9.8 x 10^4 TCR templates per sample were assayed on the deep sequencing platform. Genomic DNA extracted from sorted T cells was the material used for TCRbeta CDR3 sequencing. Under the source paper's analysis protocol: The R programming language was used for clonal analysis of TCRbeta CDR3 data. Comparing unstimulated samples against CFSE-low samples taken after the reaction was how alloreactive CD4+ and CD8+ clones were defined. Alloreactive CD4+ clones were assigned to regulatory or non-regulatory origin by matching sequences to sorted unstimulated Treg and non-Treg repertoires. TCRdb retrieved this table from immuneACCESS and kept in-frame rearrangements only. Not all clones are present; in checked studies, unresolved V genes account for under half, and no reason is known for the remainder. V, J and clone size are those of that table, while D and trimming were read from the DNA. Across this sample there are around 86,000 clones, with 94% seen only once. The ten top clones hold around 0.3% of the sample.

Sorted unstimulated T cells and proliferating T cells recovered from mixed lymphocyte reactions underwent TCRbeta CDR3 sequencing. Fresh whole blood from nine to ten HLA-typed healthy donors was used as the source from which PBMCs were isolated. To map where alloreactive clones came from, unstimulated CD4+ non-regulatory T cells were FACS-sorted. The CDR3, cysteine through phenylalanine, is 11 amino acids long. The CDR3 DNA has 33 bases and is translated from base 1. V is clipped by 2 bases and J by 5 bases, and the sequence between their germline boundaries is 6 bases long. For CDR1 and CDR2, the germline V gene (reference sequence) lists GTSNPN and SVGIG.

This receptor chain uses TRBV30 and TRBJ2-5, with the D segment identity uncertain. This sequence originates from a human donor in good health. The specimen sequenced was non-Treg CD4+ T cells sorted from blood. The label giving this sample's cell subset or site can be read as: FACS-sorted unstimulated CD4+ non-regulatory T cells. The nucleotides are TGTGCCTGGAGTCATAGGGAGACCCAGTACTTC. Translation gives CAWSHRETQYF.